This TCR beta chain was profiled in a study of tumor and adjacent non-tumor tissue in lung cancer. Study-level results: Top 100 clones took a larger repertoire share in normal lung.

In the case of this clonotype: Its antigen remains unidentified.

Per germline, CDR1 SQVTM and CDR2 ANQGSEA. The CDR3 spans 15 residues. V lost 0 bases to trimming and J lost 7 bases, with 19 bases between them. The template was RNA from unsorted bulk tissue. The library came from three nested PCR rounds adapted from ARM-PCR protocols. TCRdb re-called the multiplex PCR reads through MiXCR, storing one row per CDR3 protein. The data show about 80,000 distinct CDR3 sequences, less than 75% seen once. The chain has TRBV29-1 and TRBJ2-7, with D maybe TRBD1 (5 bases). The sequence was obtained from a woman in her 70s with non-small cell lung cancer. The sequencing sample was made of lung tumor tissue. CDR3 sequence: CSVEEVTQTELEQYF. The DNA of the CDR3 is TGCAGCGTTGAAGAGGTCACCCAGACAGAATTGGAGCAGTACTTC.